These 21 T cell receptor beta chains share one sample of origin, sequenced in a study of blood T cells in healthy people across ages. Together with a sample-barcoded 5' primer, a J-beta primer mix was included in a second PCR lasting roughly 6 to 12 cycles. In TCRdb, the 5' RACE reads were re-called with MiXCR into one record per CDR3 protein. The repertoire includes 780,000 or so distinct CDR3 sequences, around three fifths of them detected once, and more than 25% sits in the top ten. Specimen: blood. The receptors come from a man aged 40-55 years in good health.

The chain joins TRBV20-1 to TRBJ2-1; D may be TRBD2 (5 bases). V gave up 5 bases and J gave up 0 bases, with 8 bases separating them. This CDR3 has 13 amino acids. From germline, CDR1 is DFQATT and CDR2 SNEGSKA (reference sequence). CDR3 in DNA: TGCAGTGCTTGGGAGAGCTCCTACAATGAGCAGTTCTTC. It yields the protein CSAWESSYNEQFF.

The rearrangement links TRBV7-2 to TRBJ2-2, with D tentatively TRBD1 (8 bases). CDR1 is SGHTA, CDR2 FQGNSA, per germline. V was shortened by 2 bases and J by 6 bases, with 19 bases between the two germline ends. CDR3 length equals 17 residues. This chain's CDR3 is CASSLWAGAQGAGELFF. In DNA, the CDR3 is TGTGCCAGCAGCTTATGGGCGGGAGCACAGGGGGCCGGGGAGCTGTTTTTT.

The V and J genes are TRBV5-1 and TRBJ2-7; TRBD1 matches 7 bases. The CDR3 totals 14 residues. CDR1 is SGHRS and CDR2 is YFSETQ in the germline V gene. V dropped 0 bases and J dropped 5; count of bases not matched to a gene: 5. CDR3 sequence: CASSLERGGDEQYF. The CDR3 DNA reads TGCGCCAGCAGCTTGGAGAGAGGGGGCGACGAGCAGTACTTC.

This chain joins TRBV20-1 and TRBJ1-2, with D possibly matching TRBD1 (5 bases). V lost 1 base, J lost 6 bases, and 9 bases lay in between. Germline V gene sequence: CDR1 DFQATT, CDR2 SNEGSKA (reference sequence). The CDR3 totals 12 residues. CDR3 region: CSARGEGDGYTF. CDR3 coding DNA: TGCAGTGCTAGAGGCGAAGGGGATGGCTACACCTTC.

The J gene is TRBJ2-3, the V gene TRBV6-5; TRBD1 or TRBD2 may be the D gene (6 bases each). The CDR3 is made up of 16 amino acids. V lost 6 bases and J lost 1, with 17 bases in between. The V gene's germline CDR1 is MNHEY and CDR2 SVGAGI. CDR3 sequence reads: CASRTIGGSGTDTQYF. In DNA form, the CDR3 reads TGTGCCAGCAGAACTATAGGGGGGAGTGGCACAGATACGCAGTATTTT.

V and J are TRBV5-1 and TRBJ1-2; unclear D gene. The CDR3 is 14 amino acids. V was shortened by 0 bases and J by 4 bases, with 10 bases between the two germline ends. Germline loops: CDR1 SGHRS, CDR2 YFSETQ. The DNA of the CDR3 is TGCGCCAGCAGCTTGGATCCTAATCTCTATGGCTACACCTTC. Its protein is CASSLDPNLYGYTF.

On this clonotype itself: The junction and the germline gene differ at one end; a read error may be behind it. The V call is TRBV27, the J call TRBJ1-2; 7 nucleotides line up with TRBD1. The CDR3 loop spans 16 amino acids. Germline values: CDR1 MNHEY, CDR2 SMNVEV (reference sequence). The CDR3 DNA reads TGTGTCAGCAGACCTACAGGGGCGGGGTTCAACTATGGCTACACCTTC. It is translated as CVSRPTGAGFNYGYTF.

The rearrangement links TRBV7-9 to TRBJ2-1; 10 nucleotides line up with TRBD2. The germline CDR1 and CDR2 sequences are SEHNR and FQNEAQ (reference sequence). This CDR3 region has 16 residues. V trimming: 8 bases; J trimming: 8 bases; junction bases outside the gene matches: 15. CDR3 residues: CASPPIPSGSWHEQFF. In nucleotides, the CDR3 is TGTGCCAGCCCCCCGATCCCTAGCGGGAGTTGGCATGAGCAGTTCTTC.

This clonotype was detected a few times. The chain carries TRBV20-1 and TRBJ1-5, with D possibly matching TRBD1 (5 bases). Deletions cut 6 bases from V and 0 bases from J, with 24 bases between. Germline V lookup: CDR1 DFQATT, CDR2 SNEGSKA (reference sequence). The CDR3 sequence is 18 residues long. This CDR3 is CSAGEGNIEGYSNQPQHF. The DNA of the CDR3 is TGCAGTGCCGGTGAGGGGAACATCGAGGGTTATAGCAATCAGCCCCAGCATTTT.

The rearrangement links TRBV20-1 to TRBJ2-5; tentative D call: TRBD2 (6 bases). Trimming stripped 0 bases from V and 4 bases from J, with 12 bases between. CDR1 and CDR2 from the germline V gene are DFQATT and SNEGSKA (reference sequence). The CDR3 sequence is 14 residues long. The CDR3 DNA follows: TGCAGTGCTAGAGATTTGATGGGAGGAGAGACCCAGTACTTC. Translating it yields CSARDLMGGETQYF.

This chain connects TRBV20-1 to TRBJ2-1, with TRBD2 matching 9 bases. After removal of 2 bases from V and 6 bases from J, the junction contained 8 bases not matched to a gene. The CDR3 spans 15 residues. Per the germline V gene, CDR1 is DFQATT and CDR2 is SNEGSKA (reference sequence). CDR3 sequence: CSARTLAGASNEQFF. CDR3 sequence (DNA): TGCAGTGCTAGAACATTAGCGGGAGCCTCCAATGAGCAGTTCTTC.

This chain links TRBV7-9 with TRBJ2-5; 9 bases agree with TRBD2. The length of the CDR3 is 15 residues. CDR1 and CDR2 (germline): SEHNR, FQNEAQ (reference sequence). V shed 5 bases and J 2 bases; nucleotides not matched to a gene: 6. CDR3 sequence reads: CASSHAGGPQETQYF. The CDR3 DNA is TGTGCCAGCAGCCACGCGGGGGGGCCGCAAGAGACCCAGTACTTC.

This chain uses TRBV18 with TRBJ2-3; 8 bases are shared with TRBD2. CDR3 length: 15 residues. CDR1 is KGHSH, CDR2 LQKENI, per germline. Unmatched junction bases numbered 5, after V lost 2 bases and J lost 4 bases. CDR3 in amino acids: CASSPLTSGADTQYF. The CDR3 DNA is TGTGCCAGCTCACCATTAACTAGCGGAGCAGATACGCAGTATTTT.

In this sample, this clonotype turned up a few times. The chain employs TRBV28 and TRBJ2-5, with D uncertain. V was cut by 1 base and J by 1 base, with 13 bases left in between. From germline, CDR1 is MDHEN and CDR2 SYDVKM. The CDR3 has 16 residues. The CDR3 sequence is CASSLSSGPRQETQYF. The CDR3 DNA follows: TGTGCCAGCAGTTTATCTTCAGGTCCCCGCCAAGAGACCCAGTACTTC. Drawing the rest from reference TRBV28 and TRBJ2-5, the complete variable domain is DVKVTQSSRYLVKRTGEKVFLECVQDMDHENMFWYRQDPGLGLRLIYFSYDVKMKEKGDIPEGYSVSREKKERFSLILESASTNQTSMYLCASSLSSGPRQETQYFGPGTRLLVL.

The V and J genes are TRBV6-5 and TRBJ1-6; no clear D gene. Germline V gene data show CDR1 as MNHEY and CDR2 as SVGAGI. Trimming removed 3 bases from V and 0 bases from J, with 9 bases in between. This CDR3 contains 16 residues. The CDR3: CASSYGLSSYNSPLHF. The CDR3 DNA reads TGTGCCAGCAGTTATGGATTAAGCTCCTATAATTCACCCCTCCACTTT.

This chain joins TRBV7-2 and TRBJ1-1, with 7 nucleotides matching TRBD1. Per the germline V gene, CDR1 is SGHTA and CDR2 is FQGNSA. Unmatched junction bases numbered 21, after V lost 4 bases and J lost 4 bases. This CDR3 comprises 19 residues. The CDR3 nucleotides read TGTGCCAGCAGCTATCATCAGGGGTCCGGACAGGAACCGTTCACTGAAGCTTTCTTT. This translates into CASSYHQGSGQEPFTEAFF.

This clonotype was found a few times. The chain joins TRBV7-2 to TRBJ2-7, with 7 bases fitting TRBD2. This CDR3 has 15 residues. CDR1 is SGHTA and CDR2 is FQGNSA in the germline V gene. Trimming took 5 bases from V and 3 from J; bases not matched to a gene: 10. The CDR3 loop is CASSPGLDLVYEQYF. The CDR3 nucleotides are TGTGCCAGCAGCCCCGGACTAGATTTGGTCTACGAGCAGTACTTC.

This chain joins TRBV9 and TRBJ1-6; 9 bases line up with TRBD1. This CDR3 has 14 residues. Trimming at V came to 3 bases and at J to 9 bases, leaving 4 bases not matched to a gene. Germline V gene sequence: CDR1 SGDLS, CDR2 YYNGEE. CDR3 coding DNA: TGTGCCAGCAGCGGGGGACAGGGAGGTTCACCCCTCCACTTT. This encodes CASSGGQGGSPLHF.

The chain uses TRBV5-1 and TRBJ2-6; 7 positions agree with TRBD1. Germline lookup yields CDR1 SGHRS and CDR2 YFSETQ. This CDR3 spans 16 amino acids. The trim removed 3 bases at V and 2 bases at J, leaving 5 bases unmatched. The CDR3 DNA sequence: TGCGCCAGCAGCTCTTTTACAGGGGCTGGGGCCAACGTCCTGACTTTC. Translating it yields CASSSFTGAGANVLTF.

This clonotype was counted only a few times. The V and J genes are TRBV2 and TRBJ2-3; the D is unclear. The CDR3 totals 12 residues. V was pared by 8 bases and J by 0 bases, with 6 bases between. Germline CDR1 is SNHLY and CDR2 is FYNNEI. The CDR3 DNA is TGTGCCAGCTGGCTGAGCACAGATACGCAGTATTTT. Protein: CASWLSTDTQYF. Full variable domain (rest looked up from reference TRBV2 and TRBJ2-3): EPEVTQTPSHQVTQMGQEVILRCVPISNHLYFYWYRQILGQKVEFLVSFYNNEISEKSEIFDDQFSVERPDGSNFTLKIRSTKLEDSAMYFCASWLSTDTQYFGPGTRLTVL.

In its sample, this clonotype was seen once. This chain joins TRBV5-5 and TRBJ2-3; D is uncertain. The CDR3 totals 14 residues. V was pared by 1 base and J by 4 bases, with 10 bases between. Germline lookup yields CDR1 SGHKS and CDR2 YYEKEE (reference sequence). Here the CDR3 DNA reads TGTGCCAGCAGCTTGCTAAGTGGTTCAGATACGCAGTATTTT. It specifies CASSLLSGSDTQYF.